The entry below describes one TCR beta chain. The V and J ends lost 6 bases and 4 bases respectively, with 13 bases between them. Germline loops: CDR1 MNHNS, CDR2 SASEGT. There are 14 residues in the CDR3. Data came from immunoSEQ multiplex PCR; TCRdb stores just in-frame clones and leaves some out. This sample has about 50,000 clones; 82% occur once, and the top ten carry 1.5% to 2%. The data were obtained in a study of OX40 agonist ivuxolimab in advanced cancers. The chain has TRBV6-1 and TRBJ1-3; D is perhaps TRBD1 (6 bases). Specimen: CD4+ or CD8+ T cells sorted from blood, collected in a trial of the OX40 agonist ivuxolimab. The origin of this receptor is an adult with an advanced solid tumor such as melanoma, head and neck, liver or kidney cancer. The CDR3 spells CASSLEGGGNTIYF. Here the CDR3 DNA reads TGTGCCAGCAGCCTAGAGGGGGGAGGAAACACCATATATTTT.